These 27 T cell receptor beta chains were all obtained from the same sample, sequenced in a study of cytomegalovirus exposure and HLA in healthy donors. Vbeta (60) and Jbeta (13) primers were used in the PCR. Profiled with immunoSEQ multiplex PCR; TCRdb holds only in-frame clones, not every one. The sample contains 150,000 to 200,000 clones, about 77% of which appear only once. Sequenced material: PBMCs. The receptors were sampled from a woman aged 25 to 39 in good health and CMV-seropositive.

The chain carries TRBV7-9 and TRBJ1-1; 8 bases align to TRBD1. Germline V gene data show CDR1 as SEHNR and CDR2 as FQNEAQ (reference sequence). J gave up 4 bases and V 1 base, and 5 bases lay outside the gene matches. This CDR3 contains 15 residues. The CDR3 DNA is TGTGCCAGCAGCTTAGACAGACAGGGGCCCACTGAAGCTTTCTTT. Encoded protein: CASSLDRQGPTEAFF.

The CDR3 bases are TGTGCCAGCAGCGTAGGCGGGGGGGCCGCCAATGAGCAGTTCTTC. This encodes CASSVGGGAANEQFF. J is TRBJ2-1 and V is TRBV9, with 9 positions matching TRBD2. The V and J ends lost 0 bases and 6 bases, in that order; junction bases with no gene match: 4. CDR3 size: 15 residues. Germline V gene lookup returns CDR1 SGDLS and CDR2 YYNGEE.

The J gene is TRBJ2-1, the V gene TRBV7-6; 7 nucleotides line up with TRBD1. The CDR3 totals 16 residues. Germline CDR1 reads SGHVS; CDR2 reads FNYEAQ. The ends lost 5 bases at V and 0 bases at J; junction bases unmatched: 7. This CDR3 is CASSPTQGSSYNEQFF. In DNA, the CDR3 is TGTGCCAGCAGCCCGACACAGGGGAGCTCCTACAATGAGCAGTTCTTC.

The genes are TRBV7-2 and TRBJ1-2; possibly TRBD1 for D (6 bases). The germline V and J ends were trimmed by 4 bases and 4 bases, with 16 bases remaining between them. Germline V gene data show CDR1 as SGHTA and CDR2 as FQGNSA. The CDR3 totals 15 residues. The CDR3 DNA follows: TGTGCCAGCAGCTGGGGGTCGGGACAAGCCTATGGCTACACCTTC. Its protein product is CASSWGSGQAYGYTF.

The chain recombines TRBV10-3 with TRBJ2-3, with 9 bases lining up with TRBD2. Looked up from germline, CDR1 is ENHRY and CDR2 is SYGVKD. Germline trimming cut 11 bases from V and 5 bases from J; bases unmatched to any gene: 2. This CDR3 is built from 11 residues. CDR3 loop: CAAGGGDTQYF. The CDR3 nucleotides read TGTGCCGCGGGAGGGGGAGATACGCAGTATTTT.

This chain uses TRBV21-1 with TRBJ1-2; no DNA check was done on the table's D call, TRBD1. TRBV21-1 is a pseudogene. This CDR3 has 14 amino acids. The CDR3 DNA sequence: TGTGCCAGCAGCCGCAGGGGGGAGCCTGGAGACTACACCTTC. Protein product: CASSRRGEPGDYTF.

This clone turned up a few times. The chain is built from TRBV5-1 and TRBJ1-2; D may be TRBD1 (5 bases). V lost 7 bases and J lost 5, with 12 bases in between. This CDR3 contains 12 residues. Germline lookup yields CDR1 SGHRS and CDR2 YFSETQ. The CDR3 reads CASRISGYGYTF. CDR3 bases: TGCGCCAGCCGCATATCAGGGTATGGCTACACCTTC.

CDR3 loop: CASSLLGTGEYGYTF. The CDR3 region has the DNA TGCGCCAGCAGCTTGTTGGGGACAGGGGAATATGGCTACACCTTC. The chain combines TRBV5-1 with TRBJ1-2; the match to TRBD1 covers 10 bases. The CDR3 contains 15 residues. CDR1 is SGHRS, CDR2 YFSETQ, per germline. V lost 1 base and J lost 5; bases outside the gene matches: 5.

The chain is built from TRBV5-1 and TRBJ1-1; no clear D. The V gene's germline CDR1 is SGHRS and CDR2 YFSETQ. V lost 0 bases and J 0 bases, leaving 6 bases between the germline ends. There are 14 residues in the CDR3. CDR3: CASSLAVVNTEAFF. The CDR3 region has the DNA TGCGCCAGCAGCTTGGCCGTAGTGAACACTGAAGCTTTCTTT. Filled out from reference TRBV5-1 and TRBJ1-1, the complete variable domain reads KAGVTQTPRYLIKTRGQQVTLSCSPISGHRSVSWYQQTPGQGLQFLFEYFSETQRNKGNFPGRFSGRQFSNSRSEMNVSTLELGDSALYLCASSLAVVNTEAFFGQGTRLTVV.

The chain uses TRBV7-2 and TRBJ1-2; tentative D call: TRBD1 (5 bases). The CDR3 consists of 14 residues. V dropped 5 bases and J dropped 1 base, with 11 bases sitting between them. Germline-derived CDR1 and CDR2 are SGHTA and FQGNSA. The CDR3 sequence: CASSGDSYNYGYTF. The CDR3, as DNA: TGTGCCAGCAGCGGAGACAGTTATAACTATGGCTACACCTTC.

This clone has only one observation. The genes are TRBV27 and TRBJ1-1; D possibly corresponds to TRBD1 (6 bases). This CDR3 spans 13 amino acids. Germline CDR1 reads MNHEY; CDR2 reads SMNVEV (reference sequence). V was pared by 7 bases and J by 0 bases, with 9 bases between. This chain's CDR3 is CASMGHLNTEAFF. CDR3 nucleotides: TGTGCCAGCATGGGACACCTGAACACTGAAGCTTTCTTT.

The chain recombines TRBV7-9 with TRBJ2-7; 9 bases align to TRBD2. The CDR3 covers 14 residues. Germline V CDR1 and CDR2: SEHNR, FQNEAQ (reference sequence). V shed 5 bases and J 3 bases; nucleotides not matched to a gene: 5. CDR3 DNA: TGTGCCAGCAGCCAACTAGCGGGTGACTACGAGCAGTACTTC. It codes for CASSQLAGDYEQYF.

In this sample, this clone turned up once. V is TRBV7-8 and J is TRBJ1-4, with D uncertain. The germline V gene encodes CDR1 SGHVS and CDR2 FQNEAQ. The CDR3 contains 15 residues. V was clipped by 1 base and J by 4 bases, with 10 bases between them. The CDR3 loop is CASSLGPRNNEKLFF. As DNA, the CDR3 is TGTGCCAGCAGCTTAGGGCCTCGCAATAATGAAAAACTGTTTTTT.

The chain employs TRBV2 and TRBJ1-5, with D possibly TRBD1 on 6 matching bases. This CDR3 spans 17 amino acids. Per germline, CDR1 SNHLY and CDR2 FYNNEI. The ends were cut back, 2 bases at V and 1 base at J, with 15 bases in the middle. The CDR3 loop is CASSEMVQGLSNQPQHF. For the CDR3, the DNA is TGTGCCAGCAGTGAAATGGTCCAGGGGCTCAGCAATCAGCCCCAGCATTTT.

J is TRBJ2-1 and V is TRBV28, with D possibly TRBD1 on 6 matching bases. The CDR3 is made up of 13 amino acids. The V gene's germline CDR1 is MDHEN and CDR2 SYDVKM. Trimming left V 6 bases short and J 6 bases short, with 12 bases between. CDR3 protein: CASSPGEANEQFF. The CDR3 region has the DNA TGTGCCAGCAGCCCAGGGGAAGCCAATGAGCAGTTCTTC.

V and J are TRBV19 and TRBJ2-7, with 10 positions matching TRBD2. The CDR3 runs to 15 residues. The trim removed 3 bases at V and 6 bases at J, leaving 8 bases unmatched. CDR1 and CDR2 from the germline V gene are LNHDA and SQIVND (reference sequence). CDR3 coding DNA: TGTGCCAGTAGTATCTCGGCTAGCGGGAGAGGCGAGCAGTACTTC. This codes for CASSISASGRGEQYF.

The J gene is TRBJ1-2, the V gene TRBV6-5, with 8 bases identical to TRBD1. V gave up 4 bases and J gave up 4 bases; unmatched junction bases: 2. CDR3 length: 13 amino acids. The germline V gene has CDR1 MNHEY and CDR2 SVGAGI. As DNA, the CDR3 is TGTGCCAGCAGTTTAGGGACAGGCTATGGCTACACCTTC. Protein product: CASSLGTGYGYTF.

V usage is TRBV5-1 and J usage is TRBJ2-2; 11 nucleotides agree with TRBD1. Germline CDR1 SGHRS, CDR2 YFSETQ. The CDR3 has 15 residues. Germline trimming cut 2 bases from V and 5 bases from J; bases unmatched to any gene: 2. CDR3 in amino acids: CASSFGQGATGELFF. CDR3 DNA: TGCGCCAGCAGCTTTGGACAGGGGGCGACCGGGGAGCTGTTTTTT.

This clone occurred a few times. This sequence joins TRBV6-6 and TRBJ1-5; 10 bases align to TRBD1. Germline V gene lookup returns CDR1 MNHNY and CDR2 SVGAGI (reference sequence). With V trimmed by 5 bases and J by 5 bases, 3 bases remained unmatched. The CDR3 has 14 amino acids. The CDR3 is CASSGQGDYQPQHF. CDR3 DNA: TGTGCCAGCAGTGGACAGGGGGATTATCAGCCCCAGCATTTT.

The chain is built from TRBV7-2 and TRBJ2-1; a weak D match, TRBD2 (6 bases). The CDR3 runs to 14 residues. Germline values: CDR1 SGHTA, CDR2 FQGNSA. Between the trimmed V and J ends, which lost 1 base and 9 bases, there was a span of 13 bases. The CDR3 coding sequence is TGTGCCAGCAGCTTAGGACTAGGGACTGGTGAGCAGTTCTTC. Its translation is CASSLGLGTGEQFF.

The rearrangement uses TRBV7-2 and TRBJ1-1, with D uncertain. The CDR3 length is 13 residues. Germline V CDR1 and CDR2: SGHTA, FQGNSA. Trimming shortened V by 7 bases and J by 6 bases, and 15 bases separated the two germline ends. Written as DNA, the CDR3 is TGTGCCAGCAACCCCCCGGGGTGGGCTGAAGCTTTCTTT. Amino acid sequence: CASNPPGWAEAFF.

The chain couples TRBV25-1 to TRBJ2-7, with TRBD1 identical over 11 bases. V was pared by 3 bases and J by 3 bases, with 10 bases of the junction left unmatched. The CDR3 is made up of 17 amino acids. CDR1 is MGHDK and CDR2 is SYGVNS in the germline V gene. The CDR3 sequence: CASSDLSWDRGVYEQYF. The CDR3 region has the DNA TGTGCCAGCAGTGACCTTTCATGGGACAGGGGGGTCTACGAGCAGTACTTC.

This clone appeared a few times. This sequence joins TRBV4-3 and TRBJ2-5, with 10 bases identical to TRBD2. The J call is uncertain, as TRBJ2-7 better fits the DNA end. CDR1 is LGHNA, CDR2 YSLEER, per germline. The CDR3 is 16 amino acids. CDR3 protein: CASSQSSSGGSYEQYF. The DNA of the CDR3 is TGCGCCAGCAGCCAAAGCTCTAGCGGGGGTTCCTACGAGCAGTACTTC.

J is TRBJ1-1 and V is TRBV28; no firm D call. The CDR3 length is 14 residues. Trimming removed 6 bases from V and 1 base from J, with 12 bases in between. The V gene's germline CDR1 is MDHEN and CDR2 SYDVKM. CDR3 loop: CASSLFSPNTEAFF. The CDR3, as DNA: TGTGCCAGCAGCCTATTCTCTCCGAACACTGAAGCTTTCTTT.

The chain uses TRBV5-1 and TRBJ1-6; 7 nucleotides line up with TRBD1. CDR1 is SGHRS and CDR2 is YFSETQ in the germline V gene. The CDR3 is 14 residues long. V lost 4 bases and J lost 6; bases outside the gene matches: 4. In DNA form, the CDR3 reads TGCGCCAGCAGCGGGGACAGTCGTAATTCACCCCTCCACTTT. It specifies CASSGDSRNSPLHF.

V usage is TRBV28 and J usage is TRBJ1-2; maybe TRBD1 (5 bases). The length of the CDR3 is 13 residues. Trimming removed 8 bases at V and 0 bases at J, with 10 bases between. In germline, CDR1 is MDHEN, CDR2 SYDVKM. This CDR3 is CASGGDPNYGYTF. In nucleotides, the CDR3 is TGTGCCAGCGGAGGGGATCCTAACTATGGCTACACCTTC.

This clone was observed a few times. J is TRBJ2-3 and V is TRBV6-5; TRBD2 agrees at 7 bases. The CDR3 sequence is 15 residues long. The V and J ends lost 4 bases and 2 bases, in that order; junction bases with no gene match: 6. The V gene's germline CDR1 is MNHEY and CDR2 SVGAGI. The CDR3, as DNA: TGTGCCAGCAGTTCCGGGAGGCCCCCCACAGATACGCAGTATTTT. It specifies CASSSGRPPTDTQYF.